Listed below are T cell receptor beta chains from one sample, sequenced in a study of T cells in AML relapse after transplant. TCRdb reprocessed the PCR reads with MiXCR, giving one entry per CDR3 protein. The data contain around 1,100 distinct CDR3 sequences, roughly 19% of them seen just once; the ten biggest clones take up about 6.6%. The sample taken for sequencing was bone marrow. These receptors were taken from a human donor in good health. Each CDR3 is given with its conserved first and last residue. Each record gives: D gene, J gene, clone size, V gene, CDR3 DNA, CDR3 protein. A D gene is named only where the DNA matches it firmly. Expanded clones are given a class, and other clones once, few, many or no size at all.

>.|TRBJ2-3|.|TRBV7-9
.
CASSFYICSSPKPGLATDTQYF
>TRBD1|TRBJ1-5|medium-sized|TRBV5-1
TGCGCCAGCAGCTTGGAGACAGGGAGAGACCAGCCCCAGCATTTT
CASSLETGRDQPQHF
>TRBD2|TRBJ2-7|medium-sized|TRBV9
TGTGCCAGCAGCCCCCGACTAGCGGGAGTAGGGGAGCAGTACTTC
CASSPRLAGVGEQYF
>TRBD1|TRBJ2-5|medium-sized|TRBV29-1
TGCAGCGCCGACCCAAACAGGGGAGAGACCCAGTACTTC
CSADPNRGETQYF
>TRBD1|TRBJ2-5|medium-sized|TRBV19
TGTGCCAGTAGTACGACAGGGGTTCAAGAGACCCAGTACTTC
CASSTTGVQETQYF
>.|TRBJ1-3|large|TRBV3-1
TGTGCCAGCAGTCGGGACCTCTCTGGAAACACCATATATTTT
CASSRDLSGNTIYF
>.|TRBJ2-1|once|TRBV28
TGTGCCAGCAGGCAGACCGGGACTCCCTTGGGGGTCTTC
CASRQTGTPLGVF
>TRBD2|TRBJ2-1|medium-sized|TRBV2
TGTGCCAGCAGTGAACTAGCGGGAGCATACAATGAGCAGTTCTTC
CASSELAGAYNEQFF
>.|TRBJ2-5|medium-sized|TRBV12-3/TRBV12-4
TGTGCCAGCAGAAGGGGGGGGAGACCCCAAGAGACCCAGTACTTC
CASRRGGRPQETQYF
>.|TRBJ1-1|medium-sized|TRBV12-3/TRBV12-4
TGTGCCAGCAGTTTAAGGCAGGCTAACACTGAAGCTTTCTTT
CASSLRQANTEAFF
>.|TRBJ1-2|large|TRBV20-1
TGCAGTGCTAGGGAGGGTGTTAGGGCCTGGGGCTACACCTTC
CSAREGVRAWGYTF
>TRBD1|TRBJ2-7|large|TRBV7-6
TGTGCCAGCAGCCCTGGACAGGGAACGGGGGAGCAGTACTTC
CASSPGQGTGEQYF